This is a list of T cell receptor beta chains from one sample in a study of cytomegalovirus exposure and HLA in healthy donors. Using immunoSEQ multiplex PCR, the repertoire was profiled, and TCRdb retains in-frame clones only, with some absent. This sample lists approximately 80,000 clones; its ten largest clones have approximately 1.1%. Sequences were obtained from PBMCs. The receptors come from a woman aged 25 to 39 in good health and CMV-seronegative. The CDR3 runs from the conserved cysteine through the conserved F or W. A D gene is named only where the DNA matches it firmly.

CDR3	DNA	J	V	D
CAWSVGLASRTDTQYF	TGTGCCTGGAGTGTAGGGCTAGCGTCCCGCACAGATACGCAGTATTTT	TRBJ2-3	TRBV30	-
CSVSDGFNSPLHF	TGCAGCGTCAGCGACGGGTTTAATTCACCCCTCCACTTT	TRBJ1-6	TRBV29-1	-
CACPKRGLGYTF	TGTGCCTGCCCAAAACGGGGACTTGGCTACACCTTC	TRBJ1-2	TRBV30	-
CASSQDAGLYEQYF	TGTGCCAGCAGCCAAGATGCGGGGCTCTACGAGCAGTACTTC	TRBJ2-7	TRBV4-2	-
CASSVGQGAKTGELFF	TGTGCCAGCAGCGTAGGACAGGGGGCAAAAACCGGGGAGCTGTTTTTT	TRBJ2-2	TRBV9	TRBD1
CARSPLSRDMNTEAFF	TGTGCCAGAAGCCCGCTTTCGCGAGACATGAACACTGAAGCTTTCTTT	TRBJ1-1	TRBV5-3	-
CASSRHAKGAGGYTF	TGCGCCAGCAGTCGGCACGCTAAGGGGGCTGGTGGCTACACCTTC	TRBJ1-2	TRBV10-2	TRBD1
CASSFDGTAHPPYEQYF	TGCGCCAGCAGCTTTGATGGGACAGCCCACCCGCCCTACGAGCAGTACTTC	TRBJ2-7	TRBV5-1	TRBD1
CASSLGSVGGLEQYF	TGCGCCAGCAGCTTGGGGAGTGTAGGAGGCCTCGAGCAGTACTTC	TRBJ2-7	TRBV5-1	-
CASSYSSQGNYGYTF	TGTGCCAGCAGTTACTCGTCACAGGGTAACTATGGCTACACCTTC	TRBJ1-2	TRBV6-5	-
CASTQRGGNTQYF	TGTGCCAGTACCCAGAGGGGGGGAAATACGCAGTATTTT	TRBJ2-3	TRBV19	-
CAWNYGDRETGELFF	TGTGCCTGGAACTATGGGGACAGGGAGACCGGGGAGCTGTTTTTT	TRBJ2-2	TRBV30	TRBD1
CASSLAGGGWQETQYF	TGCGCCAGCAGCTTGGCCGGGGGGGGTTGGCAAGAGACCCAGTACTTC	TRBJ2-5	TRBV5-1	TRBD2
CASRTGLMNTEAFF	TGTGCCAGCAGGACAGGGCTCATGAACACTGAAGCTTTCTTT	TRBJ1-1	TRBV28	TRBD1
CASKAGAGRPQHF	TGTGCCAGCAAGGCAGGGGCTGGGCGGCCCCAGCATTTT	TRBJ1-5	TRBV2	-
CASSIPRGTEAFF	TGTGCCAGTAGTATACCGAGGGGGACTGAAGCTTTCTTT	TRBJ1-1	TRBV19	-
CASSYLRGSEAFF	TGTGCCAGCAGTTACCTTCGGGGGTCTGAAGCTTTCTTT	TRBJ1-1	TRBV6-5	-
CASSQGDSRYRAEKLFF	TGTGCCAGCAGCCAAGGGGACAGCCGGTACCGGGCTGAAAAACTGTTTTTT	TRBJ1-4	TRBV14	TRBD1
CASSLEGQGWTEAFF	TGCGCCAGCAGCTTGGAAGGACAGGGTTGGACTGAAGCTTTCTTT	TRBJ1-1	TRBV5-1	TRBD1
CASSLRGANQPQHF	TGTGCCAGCAGTTTAAGGGGCGCCAATCAGCCCCAGCATTTT	TRBJ1-5	TRBV27	-
CASSGGTGETEAFF	TGTGCCAGCAGTGGGGGGACAGGGGAAACTGAAGCTTTCTTT	TRBJ1-1	TRBV6-1	TRBD1
CASRPTGREQPQHF	TGTGCCAGCAGACCCACAGGGCGGGAGCAGCCCCAGCATTTT	TRBJ1-5	TRBV6-5	-
CAWRRQGMNTGELFF	TGTGCCTGGAGAAGACAGGGGATGAACACCGGGGAGCTGTTTTTT	TRBJ2-2	TRBV30	TRBD1
CASSWDSYEQYF	TGCGCCAGCAGCTGGGACAGTTACGAGCAGTACTTC	TRBJ2-7	TRBV5-1	TRBD1
CASSEALRGLLHGNTEAFF	TGTGCCAGCAGTGAAGCGCTTCGGGGGTTACTCCACGGGAACACTGAAGCTTTCTTT	TRBJ1-1	TRBV6-1	-
CASSESRGTGYKNIQYF	TGCGCCAGCAGTGAGTCGAGGGGGACAGGCTACAAAAACATTCAGTACTTC	TRBJ2-4	TRBV10-2	TRBD1
CAWSRTGSNQPQHF	TGTGCCTGGAGCCGGACAGGGAGCAATCAGCCCCAGCATTTT	TRBJ1-5	TRBV30	TRBD1
CASSVEQGRTGELFF	TGTGCCAGCAGCGTAGAGCAGGGGAGAACCGGGGAGCTGTTTTTT	TRBJ2-2	TRBV9	-
CASSQTTGTTGNTIYF	TGTGCCAGCTCACAAACAACCGGGACAACTGGAAACACCATATATTTT	TRBJ1-3	TRBV18	-
CASPGQGAEGYTF	TGTGCCTCGCCGGGACAGGGGGCTGAGGGCTACACCTTC	TRBJ1-2	TRBV30	TRBD1
CAISESGGGEQYF	TGTGCCATCAGTGAGTCGGGCGGGGGCGAGCAGTACTTC	TRBJ2-7	TRBV10-3	TRBD2
CASSLRGSGVSYEQYF	TGTGCCAGCAGCTTAAGGGGTAGCGGAGTCTCCTACGAGCAGTACTTC	TRBJ2-7	TRBV7-2	-
CASSEQGDEKLFF	TGTGCCAGCAGTGAACAGGGCGACGAAAAACTGTTTTTT	TRBJ1-4	TRBV6-1	-
CASSPTGVASGANVLTF	TGTGCCAGCTCACCAACGGGGGTGGCGTCTGGGGCCAACGTCCTGACTTTC	TRBJ2-6	TRBV18	-
CAWWGGFEAFF	TGTGCCTGGTGGGGGGGCTTTGAAGCTTTCTTT	TRBJ1-1	TRBV30	-
CASSQLGLADSTDTQYF	TGCGCCAGCAGCCAATTAGGACTAGCGGATAGCACAGATACGCAGTATTTT	TRBJ2-3	TRBV4-1	TRBD2
CASSEARSNYGYTF	TGTGCCAGCAGTGAAGCGAGGAGTAACTATGGCTACACCTTC	TRBJ1-2	TRBV6-1	-
CASSQDGASGSGELFF	TGCGCCAGCAGCCAAGATGGCGCTAGCGGTAGCGGGGAGCTGTTTTTT	TRBJ2-2	TRBV4-1	TRBD2
CASRSSGVGETQYF	TGTGCCAGCAGGTCTAGCGGGGTAGGAGAGACCCAGTACTTC	TRBJ2-5	TRBV6-1	TRBD2
CAIQGETEAFF	TGTGCCATACAGGGGGAAACTGAAGCTTTCTTT	TRBJ1-1	TRBV2	TRBD1
CASSGAPGNSPLHF	TGTGCCAGCAGTGGCGCCCCGGGGAATTCACCCCTCCACTTT	TRBJ1-6	TRBV6-1	-
CASSPRQYSYEQYF	TGTGCCAGCAGCCCCCGACAGTACTCCTACGAGCAGTACTTC	TRBJ2-7	TRBV7-9	-
CASSLKGQGYEQYF	TGTGCCAGCAGCCTGAAGGGACAGGGCTACGAGCAGTACTTC	TRBJ2-7	TRBV7-9	TRBD1
CASSRTVGAETQYF	TGTGCCAGCAGCCGGACAGTAGGCGCAGAGACCCAGTACTTC	TRBJ2-5	TRBV5-6	-
CSAESGSAYNEQFF	TGCAGCGCAGAAAGCGGGAGCGCCTACAATGAGCAGTTCTTC	TRBJ2-1	TRBV29-1	TRBD2
CASSEQYTGELFF	TGTGCCAGCAGTGAACAGTACACCGGGGAGCTGTTTTTT	TRBJ2-2	TRBV6-1	-
CAWDRGGTSTEAFF	TGTGCCTGGGACAGGGGGGGTACGAGTACTGAAGCTTTCTTT	TRBJ1-1	TRBV30	TRBD1
CASSSMGATEAFF	TGTGCCAGCAGCTCAATGGGGGCCACTGAAGCTTTCTTT	TRBJ1-1	TRBV7-9	-
CASSDRDSNTEAFF	TGTGCCAGCAGCGACCGGGACAGTAACACTGAAGCTTTCTTT	TRBJ1-1	TRBV21-1	-